This is a list of T cell receptor beta chains from one sample in a study of blood T cell repertoires in COVID-19. The protocol was immunoSEQ multiplex PCR, while the TCRdb copy is restricted to in-frame clones and leaves out a portion. The sample has just under 60,000 clones; 88% are singletons. Sequencing was done on a sample of peripheral blood. These TCRs come from a man in his fifties or sixties with acute or convalescent COVID-19. Both conserved end residues are part of each CDR3. A D gene is named only where the DNA matches it firmly. A clone size is listed for some rows: how often the clone was seen (once, few, many), or a class if it is expanded.

clone size | J gene | D gene | V gene | CDR3 protein | CDR3 DNA
. | TRBJ2-7 | TRBD1 | TRBV5-4 | CASRSDRANDEQYF | TGTGCCAGCAGGTCGGACAGGGCCAACGACGAGCAGTACTTC
. | TRBJ2-7 | TRBD2 | TRBV6-5 | CASSSGLAGGEQYF | TGTGCCAGCAGTTCCGGACTAGCGGGAGGCGAGCAGTACTTC
. | TRBJ2-3 | . | TRBV5-1 | CASGRLSSGARDTQYF | TGCGCCAGCGGGCGGCTCTCCTCGGGAGCGCGGGATACGCAGTATTTT
. | TRBJ2-2 | . | TRBV28 | CASTSGDWAGELFF | TGTGCCAGCACCTCAGGGGATTGGGCCGGGGAGCTGTTTTTT
. | TRBJ1-6 | . | TRBV7-2 | CASSLAWYRDNSPLHF | TGTGCCAGCAGCTTAGCATGGTACAGGGATAATTCACCCCTCCACTTT
. | TRBJ2-1 | . | TRBV12-2 | CASRAGEICNEQFF | TGTGCAAGTCGAGCGGGAGAGATCTGCAATGAGCAGTTCTTC
. | TRBJ2-4 | . | TRBV5-6 | CASSFRQLAKNIQYF | TGTGCCAGCAGCTTCAGACAGTTAGCCAAAAACATTCAGTACTTC
. | TRBJ2-7 | . | TRBV4-1 | CASGAMSEQYF | TGCGCCAGCGGTGCCATGAGCGAGCAGTACTTC
. | TRBJ2-1 | . | TRBV6-5 | CASSYSHGGSYNEQFF | TGTGCCAGCAGTTACTCCCACGGGGGCTCCTACAATGAGCAGTTCTTC
. | TRBJ1-1 | . | TRBV19 | CASSIDRGGGVNTEAFF | TGTGCCAGTAGTATAGATAGGGGAGGAGGAGTGAACACTGAAGCTTTCTTT
. | TRBJ1-1 | . | TRBV6-5 | CASSSWGRDSEAFF | TGTGCCAGCAGTTCTTGGGGGCGCGACTCTGAAGCTTTCTTT
. | TRBJ2-5 | TRBD2 | TRBV11-2 | CASSLLAGGTGETQYF | TGTGCCAGCAGCTTGCTAGCGGGAGGGACGGGAGAGACCCAGTACTTC
. | TRBJ2-3 | . | TRBV4-2 | CASSVPGGFTDTQYF | TGTGCCAGCAGCGTACCCGGTGGTTTCACAGATACGCAGTATTTT
. | TRBJ2-2 | . | TRBV5-1 | CASSPLRGYNTGELFF | TGCGCCAGCAGCCCCCTAAGAGGTTACAACACCGGGGAGCTGTTTTTT
. | TRBJ1-2 | TRBD1 | TRBV2 | CASCPRRQGDYGYTF | TGTGCCAGCTGCCCGCGGCGACAGGGGGACTATGGCTACACCTTC
. | TRBJ2-7 | . | TRBV3-1/TRBV3-2 | CASSQVGSLGYEQYF | TGTGCCAGCAGCCAAGTAGGTAGCCTCGGCTACGAGCAGTACTTC
. | TRBJ2-5 | TRBD1 | TRBV20-1 | CSASLDRGPETQYF | TGCAGTGCTAGTTTGGACAGGGGGCCGGAGACCCAGTACTTC
. | TRBJ2-7 | . | TRBV28 | CASSFPGYRTRTSYEQYF | TGTGCCAGCAGTTTTCCGGGATATCGTACGAGAACCTCCTACGAGCAGTACTTC
. | TRBJ1-1 | TRBD1 | TRBV5-4 | CASRPDRGVNTEAFF | TGTGCCAGCAGACCCGACAGGGGCGTGAACACTGAAGCTTTCTTT
. | TRBJ2-1 | TRBD2 | TRBV2 | CASSDGTSGIYEQFF | TGTGCCAGCAGTGACGGAACTAGCGGGATATATGAGCAGTTCTTC
once | TRBJ1-2 | . | TRBV28 | CASSSPTGSHYGYTF | TGTGCCAGCAGCTCCCCCACAGGCTCCCACTATGGCTACACCTTC
once | TRBJ1-1 | . | TRBV5-1 | CASSLVVAGTEVTEAFF | TGCGCCAGCAGCTTGGTCGTTGCAGGGACTGAGGTCACTGAAGCTTTCTTT
. | TRBJ2-7 | . | TRBV29-1 | CSAIQGVDEQYF | TGCAGCGCTATACAGGGTGTAGACGAGCAGTACTTC
. | TRBJ1-3 | TRBD1 | TRBV3-1/TRBV3-2 | CASSSWTGSGNTIYF | TGTGCCAGCAGCTCTTGGACAGGCTCTGGAAACACCATATATTTT
. | TRBJ1-2 | . | TRBV5-1 | CASSIEGSNYGYTF | TGCGCCAGCAGCATAGAGGGTTCTAACTATGGCTACACCTTC
. | TRBJ1-5 | . | TRBV18 | CASSPPGQANNQPQHF | TGTGCCAGCTCACCACCGGGGCAGGCTAACAATCAGCCCCAGCATTTT
. | TRBJ1-4 | . | TRBV5-1 | CASSFQFGEKLFF | TGCGCCAGCAGCTTTCAGTTCGGGGAAAAACTGTTTTTT
. | TRBJ1-5 | TRBD1 | TRBV5-1 | CASKPGQGDQPQHF | TGCGCCAGTAAACCGGGACAGGGAGACCAGCCCCAGCATTTT
. | TRBJ2-7 | TRBD1 | TRBV5-1 | CASSVRQGYEQYF | TGCGCCAGCAGCGTCCGACAGGGTTACGAGCAGTACTTC
. | TRBJ1-5 | . | TRBV10-2 | CASSESGELEKPQHF | TGCGCCAGCAGTGAGTCAGGGGAATTGGAGAAGCCCCAGCATTTT
. | TRBJ1-4 | . | TRBV10-3 | CAISESTGKGEKLFF | TGTGCCATCAGTGAGTCGACAGGAAAGGGGGAAAAACTGTTTTTT
. | TRBJ1-2 | TRBD1 | TRBV5-1 | CASSGDGTGVLYTF | TGCGCCAGCAGCGGAGACGGGACAGGGGTACTCTACACCTTC
once | TRBJ2-1 | TRBD2 | TRBV12-5 | CASGLERGEDYNEQFF | TGTGCTAGTGGTTTGGAACGGGGGGAGGATTACAATGAGCAGTTCTTC
. | TRBJ2-7 | . | TRBV21-1 | CASTGAGVGFLGYEQYF | TGTGCCAGCACGGGAGCGGGAGTGGGGTTCTTGGGCTACGAGCAGTACTTC
. | TRBJ1-2 | . | TRBV11-2 | CASSSPNFFRSAKGYTF | TGTGCCAGCAGTTCCCCCAATTTTTTTCGGAGTGCGAAAGGCTACACCTTC
. | TRBJ2-3 | . | TRBV24-1 | CATSGSGLTDTQYF | TGTGCCACCAGTGGTAGCGGTCTCACAGATACGCAGTATTTT
. | TRBJ1-1 | . | TRBV4-2 | CASSPRVPMNTEAFF | TGTGCCAGCAGTCCCAGGGTTCCCATGAACACTGAAGCTTTCTTT
. | TRBJ1-2 | TRBD1 | TRBV28 | CASSLPHRTGISGYTF | TGTGCCAGCAGTTTACCCCACCGGACAGGGATTAGTGGCTACACCTTC
. | TRBJ1-4 | . | TRBV5-1 | CASMSGAGEKLFF | TGCGCCAGCATGTCAGGGGCCGGGGAAAAACTGTTTTTT
. | TRBJ2-3 | TRBD2 | TRBV2 | CASSEGLAGGADTQYF | TGTGCCAGCAGTGAAGGGCTAGCGGGAGGGGCAGATACGCAGTATTTT
. | TRBJ2-1 | . | TRBV9 | CASSRGRFYNEQFF | TGTGCCAGTTCTAGGGGCCGCTTTTACAATGAGCAGTTCTTC
. | TRBJ2-1 | TRBD1 | TRBV5-6 | CASSSGDRKYNEQFF | TGTGCCAGCAGCTCTGGGGACAGGAAATACAATGAGCAGTTCTTC
. | TRBJ1-6 | . | TRBV6-2/TRBV6-3 | CASSFLRVSYNSPLHF | TGTGCCAGCAGTTTCCTCAGGGTCTCCTATAATTCACCCCTCCACTTT
few | TRBJ2-1 | . | TRBV2 | CASSSQGWDNEQFF | TGTGCCAGCAGCTCCCAGGGATGGGACAATGAGCAGTTCTTC
once | TRBJ1-2 | TRBD1 | TRBV12-3/TRBV12-4 | CASSLEGTVGYTF | TGTGCCAGCAGTTTAGAGGGGACAGTTGGCTACACCTTC
. | TRBJ1-5 | TRBD1 | TRBV4-1 | CASSQIPGQGVNQPQHF | TGCGCCAGCAGCCAAATACCGGGACAGGGGGTTAATCAGCCCCAGCATTTT
. | TRBJ2-5 | TRBD1 | TRBV5-4 | CASSLGGTGRKETQYF | TGTGCCAGCAGCTTGGGGGGGACAGGGAGGAAAGAGACCCAGTACTTC
once | TRBJ2-5 | . | TRBV5-5 | CASSQIPGQGQETQYF | TGTGCCAGCAGCCAGATCCCGGGACAAGGGCAAGAGACCCAGTACTTC
. | TRBJ1-3 | . | TRBV28 | CASRTFGYSGNTIYF | TGTGCCAGCCGAACTTTCGGGTACTCTGGAAACACCATATATTTT
. | TRBJ1-1 | . | TRBV28 | CASRITTGEAFF | TGTGCCAGCAGGATCACGACAGGAGAAGCTTTCTTT
. | TRBJ1-5 | . | TRBV18 | CASSPSGAEDQPQHF | TGTGCCAGCTCACCATCAGGGGCTGAGGATCAGCCCCAGCATTTT
. | TRBJ2-1 | TRBD2 | TRBV6-2/TRBV6-3 | CASSQPLAGPREQFF | TGTGCCAGCAGTCAACCACTAGCGGGGCCCCGGGAGCAGTTCTTC
. | TRBJ1-2 | TRBD1 | TRBV2 | CASRGWDRGLRGYTF | TGTGCCAGCCGCGGCTGGGACAGGGGGCTGAGGGGCTACACCTTC
few | TRBJ1-5 | . | TRBV6-1 | CASSDRSSNQPQHF | TGTGCCAGCAGTGACCGCAGTAGCAATCAGCCCCAGCATTTT
once | TRBJ2-3 | . | TRBV7-6 | CASSLRTGTDTQYF | TGTGCCAGCAGCTTACGCACAGGGACAGATACGCAGTATTTT
. | TRBJ2-2 | . | TRBV6-5 | CASPAAPKGTGELFF | TGTGCCAGCCCAGCGGCCCCTAAGGGCACCGGGGAGCTGTTTTTT
medium-sized | TRBJ2-3 | . | TRBV15 | CATSRDSGGLGTDTQYF | TGTGCCACCAGCAGAGATTCCGGGGGTCTTGGCACAGATACGCAGTATTTT
few | TRBJ2-7 | . | TRBV29-1 | CSVEGHSSYEQYF | TGCAGCGTTGAGGGACATTCCTCCTACGAGCAGTACTTC
. | TRBJ2-7 | . | TRBV29-1 | CSVEGQHSYEQYF | TGCAGCGTTGAGGGCCAGCACTCCTACGAGCAGTACTTC